The entry below gives a single T cell receptor (beta chain) sequence along with its context. Its matching antigen is unknown. This entry is derived from a study of T cell responses to AZD1222 COVID-19 vaccine. Study outcomes and limitations: Across spike, vaccine-associated CD4 TCRs were found, dominant at 160-218 and 743-854. Close to half of spike-specific TCRs reportedly recognize unmutated variant regions. Baseline testing showed seropositivity in only 6 or 7 AZD1222 recipients.

This table comes from immunoSEQ multiplex PCR, and its TCRdb copy is limited to in-frame clones, with some not included. The table shows roughly 180,000 clones, with about 94% occurring only once. The sequence came from an adult in good health. The sequences come from peripheral blood, collected on day 0 of AZD1222 vaccination.

CDR3 nucleotide sequence: TGTGCCAGCAGTTTAAGTGTGGGGGCACCCGGTAATGGCTACACCTTC. It is translated as CASSLSVGAPGNGYTF. V and J are TRBV27 and TRBJ1-2; TRBD1 might be the D (6 bases). Per the germline V gene, CDR1 is MNHEY and CDR2 is SMNVEV (reference sequence). The CDR3 contains 16 residues. Trimming shortened V by 2 bases and J by 6 bases, and 19 bases separated the two germline ends.